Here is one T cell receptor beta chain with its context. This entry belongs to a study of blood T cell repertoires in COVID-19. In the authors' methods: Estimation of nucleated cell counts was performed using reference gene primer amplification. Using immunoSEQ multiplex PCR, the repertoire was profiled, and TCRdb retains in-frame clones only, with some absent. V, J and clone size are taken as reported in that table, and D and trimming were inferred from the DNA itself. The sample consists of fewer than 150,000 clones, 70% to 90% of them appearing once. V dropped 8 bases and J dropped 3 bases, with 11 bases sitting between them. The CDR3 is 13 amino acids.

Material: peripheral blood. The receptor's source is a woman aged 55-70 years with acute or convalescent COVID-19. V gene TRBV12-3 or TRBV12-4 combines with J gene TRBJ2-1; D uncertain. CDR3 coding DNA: TGTGCCAGCGTCAGAACGGGCTACAATGAGCAGTTCTTC. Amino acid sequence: CASVRTGYNEQFF.